These 18 T cell receptor beta chains originate from one sample sequenced in a study of blood T cell repertoires in COVID-19. The protocol was immunoSEQ multiplex PCR, while the TCRdb copy is restricted to in-frame clones and leaves out a portion. Among some 200,000 clones, 80% to 90% were seen once, and the ten largest hold 3.5%. The sample was PBMCs or T cells enriched from blood (not recorded which). The source is a woman aged 18-35 years in a cohort exposed to, infected with or recovered from COVID-19 (not recorded which).

The genes are TRBV7-9 and TRBJ1-6; 8 bases align to TRBD1. This CDR3 is built from 16 residues. Unmatched junction bases numbered 9, after V lost 2 bases and J lost 9 bases. Germline V gives CDR1 SEHNR, CDR2 FQNEAQ (reference sequence). CDR3 amino acids: CASSLRGDRGGSPLHF. For the CDR3, the DNA is TGTGCCAGCAGCTTAAGGGGAGACAGGGGCGGTTCACCCCTCCACTTT.

This chain connects TRBV11-3 to TRBJ2-2; tentatively, D is TRBD1 (6 bases). Trimming stripped 1 base from V and 6 bases from J, with 12 bases between. The germline CDR1 and CDR2 sequences are SGHNT and YENEEA. CDR3 length: 15 residues. The CDR3 coding sequence is TGTGCCAGCAGCTTAGGGACAGTTTACTCCGGGGAGCTGTTTTTT. It is translated as CASSLGTVYSGELFF.

The V call is TRBV5-1, the J call TRBJ1-1, with 10 bases that match TRBD1. Per the germline V gene, CDR1 is SGHRS and CDR2 is YFSETQ. V dropped 6 bases and J dropped 4; count of bases not matched to a gene: 6. CDR3 length: 14 residues. The CDR3 spells CASTPGTGATEAFF. CDR3 coding DNA: TGCGCCAGCACCCCCGGGACAGGGGCCACTGAAGCTTTCTTT.

The chain combines TRBV28 with TRBJ1-5, with 7 positions matching TRBD1. The CDR3 extends over 18 amino acids. The V gene end was trimmed by 4 bases and the J gene end by 0 bases; junction bases not matched to a gene: 12. Germline V gene data show CDR1 as MDHEN and CDR2 as SYDVKM. The CDR3 spells CASSSDRALTHSNQPQHF. CDR3 in DNA: TGTGCCAGCAGTTCTGACAGGGCCCTTACACATAGCAATCAGCCCCAGCATTTT.

The chain couples TRBV27 to TRBJ2-7; D unresolved. Germline V lookup: CDR1 MNHEY, CDR2 SMNVEV (reference sequence). The CDR3 is 13 residues long. Trimming took off 5 bases at V and 3 bases at J, with 11 bases between the two ends. CDR3: CASSPVANYEQYF. CDR3 nucleotides: TGTGCCAGCAGTCCAGTCGCCAACTACGAGCAGTACTTC.

This chain links TRBV24-1 with TRBJ1-2; unclear D gene. V was trimmed by 4 bases and J by 5 bases, leaving 13 bases between them. CDR1 is KGHDR and CDR2 is SFDVKD in the germline V gene. The CDR3 has 14 amino acids. Here the CDR3 reads CATSDRAPRYGYTF. In DNA form, the CDR3 reads TGTGCCACCAGTGACCGCGCGCCGAGGTATGGCTACACCTTC.

V gene TRBV7-2 combines with J gene TRBJ2-5; 10 nucleotides match TRBD2. There are 15 residues in the CDR3. Per the germline V gene, CDR1 is SGHTA and CDR2 is FQGNSA. The junction had 5 bases not matched to a gene; V was cut back by 6 bases and J by 1 base. For the CDR3, the DNA is TGTGCCAGCAGTTTCTGGACTAGCGGCCAAGAGACCCAGTACTTC. Amino acid sequence: CASSFWTSGQETQYF.

The V gene is TRBV7-9, the J gene TRBJ1-2; 9 bases fit TRBD1. The V segment lost 5 bases and the J segment 4 bases; nucleotides outside the gene matches: 8. The CDR3 sequence is 15 residues long. In germline, CDR1 is SEHNR, CDR2 FQNEAQ (reference sequence). CDR3: CASSPPGTGRYGYTF. The CDR3 bases are TGTGCCAGCAGCCCCCCCGGGACAGGGCGCTATGGCTACACCTTC.

The chain uses TRBV5-4 and TRBJ2-2, with 7 positions matching TRBD1. The V gene end was trimmed by 4 bases and the J gene end by 7 bases; junction bases not matched to a gene: 4. Germline CDR1 SGHNT, CDR2 YYREEE (reference sequence). This CDR3 comprises 13 residues. As DNA, the CDR3 is TGTGCCAGCAGCCTAGGACAGGACGGGGAGCTGTTTTTT. Protein: CASSLGQDGELFF.

The V and J genes are TRBV6-5 and TRBJ1-5, with 8 bases identical to TRBD1. The CDR3 totals 14 residues. The trim removed 11 bases at V and 4 bases at J, leaving 10 bases unmatched. Germline CDR1 reads MNHEY; CDR2 reads SVGAGI. The CDR3 DNA sequence: TGTGCCTCAGAACTGGGACAGGTAAATCAGCCCCAGCATTTT. Encoded protein: CASELGQVNQPQHF.

The chain uses TRBV5-1 and TRBJ1-6, with 9 bases fitting TRBD1. The CDR3 contains 16 residues. Trimming removed 0 bases from V and 7 bases from J; junction bases left unmatched: 5. The germline gives CDR1 SGHRS, CDR2 YFSETQ. The CDR3 protein is CASSLAGTGRNSPLHF. CDR3 bases: TGCGCCAGCAGCTTGGCCGGGACAGGGCGCAATTCACCCCTCCACTTT.

The chain couples TRBV4-1 to TRBJ1-5; D possibly corresponds to TRBD1 (5 bases). In germline, CDR1 is MGHRA, CDR2 YSYEKL. Between the trimmed V and J ends, which lost 6 bases and 2 bases, there was a span of 14 bases. The CDR3 contains 15 residues. The CDR3, as DNA: TGCGCCAGCAGGCCATTAGAGACAGGCAATCAGCCCCAGCATTTT. This translates into CASRPLETGNQPQHF.

The V gene is TRBV7-9, the J gene TRBJ2-1; 13 bases are a match to TRBD2. The CDR3 length is 19 residues. Germline assignment: CDR1 SEHNR and CDR2 FQNEAQ (reference sequence). After removal of 1 base from V and 8 bases from J, the junction contained 14 bases not matched to a gene. The CDR3 region is CASSLVWLTSGGPPHEQFF. CDR3 bases: TGTGCCAGCAGCTTAGTCTGGTTGACTAGCGGGGGGCCTCCGCATGAGCAGTTCTTC.

J is TRBJ1-1 and V is TRBV7-3, with D unclear. Germline CDR1 and CDR2: SGHTA and FQGTGA. There are 13 residues in the CDR3. Between the trimmed V and J ends, which lost 5 bases and 1 base, there was a span of 8 bases. CDR3 bases: TGTGCCAGCAGCCCTGAGAGGAACACTGAAGCTTTCTTT. Residues: CASSPERNTEAFF.

The chain has TRBV19 and TRBJ1-1, with 9 positions matching TRBD1. The CDR3 consists of 14 residues. CDR1 is LNHDA and CDR2 is SQIVND in the germline V gene (reference sequence). V trimming: 4 bases; J trimming: 1 base; junction bases outside the gene matches: 1. Written as DNA, the CDR3 is TGTGCCAGTAGTAAGGGACAGGGGAACACTGAAGCTTTCTTT. As protein: CASSKGQGNTEAFF.

The V and J genes are TRBV2 and TRBJ1-5; the match to TRBD1 covers 7 bases. CDR1 is SNHLY and CDR2 is FYNNEI in the germline V gene. This CDR3 is 13 amino acids long. With V trimmed by 6 bases and J by 3 bases, 2 bases remained unmatched. CDR3 loop: CASRTGPNQPQHF. The CDR3 nucleotides read TGTGCCAGCAGGACAGGGCCCAATCAGCCCCAGCATTTT.

J is TRBJ2-2 and V is TRBV21-1; the table's TRBD1 call for D was not verified on the DNA. TRBV21-1 is labeled a pseudogene. This CDR3 is 20 amino acids long. CDR3 amino acids: CASSKAGQNTLPTNTGELFF. CDR3 DNA: TGTGCCAGCAGCAAAGCCGGACAGAACACGCTACCTACGAACACCGGGGAGCTGTTTTTT.

The CDR3 coding sequence is TGTGCCAGCAGTCAAGCAGGGAACTATGGCTACACCTTC. Protein product: CASSQAGNYGYTF. The chain is built from TRBV6-6 and TRBJ1-2, with a weak D call TRBD1 (5 bases). V was trimmed by 5 bases and J by 2 bases, leaving 9 bases between them. Per germline, CDR1 MNHNY and CDR2 SVGAGI (reference sequence). The CDR3 runs 13 residues.